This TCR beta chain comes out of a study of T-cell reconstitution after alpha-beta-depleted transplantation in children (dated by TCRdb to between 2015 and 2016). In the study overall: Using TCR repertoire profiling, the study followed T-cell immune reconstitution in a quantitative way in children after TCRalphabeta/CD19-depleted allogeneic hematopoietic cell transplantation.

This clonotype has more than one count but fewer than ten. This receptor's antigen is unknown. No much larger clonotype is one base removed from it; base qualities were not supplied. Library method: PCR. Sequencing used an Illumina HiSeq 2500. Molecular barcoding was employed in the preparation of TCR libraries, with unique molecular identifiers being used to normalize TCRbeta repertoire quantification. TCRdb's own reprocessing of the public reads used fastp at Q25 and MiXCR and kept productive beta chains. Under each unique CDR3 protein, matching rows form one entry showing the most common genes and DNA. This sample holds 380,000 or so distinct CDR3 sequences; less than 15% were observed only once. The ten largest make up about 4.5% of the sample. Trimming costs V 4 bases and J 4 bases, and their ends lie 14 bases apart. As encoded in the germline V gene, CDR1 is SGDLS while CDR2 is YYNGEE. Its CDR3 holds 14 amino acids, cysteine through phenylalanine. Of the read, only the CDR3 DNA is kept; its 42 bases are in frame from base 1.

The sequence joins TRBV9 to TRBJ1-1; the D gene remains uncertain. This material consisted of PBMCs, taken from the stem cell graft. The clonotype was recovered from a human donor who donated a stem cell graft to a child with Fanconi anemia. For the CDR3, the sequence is CASSSPARGTEAFF. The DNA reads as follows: TGTGCCAGCAGCTCCCCCGCTCGGGGCACTGAAGCTTTCTTT.